This is a list of T cell receptor beta chains from one sample in a study of PD-1 blockade in mismatch repair-deficient tumors. Method: immunoSEQ multiplex PCR; TCRdb's copy keeps in-frame clones and lacks some. Altogether under 150,000 clones are present, approximately 90% being singletons, with the ten largest covering 13%. The sequencing here drew on peripheral blood, taken 44 weeks after starting pembrolizumab. Receptors were obtained from an adult with mismatch repair-deficient cancer. The CDR3 runs from the conserved cysteine through the conserved F or W. Fields, in order: D gene, clone size, J gene, V gene, CDR3 DNA, CDR3 protein. A D gene is named only where the DNA matches it firmly. The size of a clone is reported for some rows only, either as once, few or many, or as a class for expanded clones.

>NA|NA|TRBJ1-5|TRBV6-4
TGTGCCAGCAGAGACCAAGGAGGGGCAGGTAGCAATCAGCCCCAGCATTTT
CASRDQGGAGSNQPQHF
>NA|once|TRBJ2-4|TRBV2
TGTGCCAGCAGAGCAAGACGACTAGTTCCGTACTTC
CASRARRLVPYF
>TRBD1|once|TRBJ1-1|TRBV7-3
TGTGCCAGCAGCTTAACGGCTGACAGGGGCGAAGCTTTCTTT
CASSLTADRGEAFF
>NA|NA|TRBJ2-5|TRBV29-1
TGCAGCCACCAGGGTGGGGGGCCAGCGGGGCCACTCACCCAAGAGACCCAGTACTTC
CSHQGGGPAGPLTQETQYF
>NA|NA|TRBJ1-4|TRBV28
TGTGCCAGCAGTTTACAAACGGGACGCCCTCTTGAAAAACTGTTTTTT
CASSLQTGRPLEKLFF
>TRBD1|NA|TRBJ2-3|TRBV28
TGTGCCAGCAGTTTACTCTCCTCGGACAGGGGGACAGATACGCAGTATTTT
CASSLLSSDRGTDTQYF
>NA|NA|TRBJ2-7|TRBV9
TGTGCCAGCAGAAACAATAGGACCCTCTTAGGCGAGCAGTACTTC
CASRNNRTLLGEQYF
>TRBD2|NA|TRBJ2-2|TRBV19
TGTGCCAGTATGGTAGCGGGAGCGGATTACACCGGGGAGCTGTTTTTT
CASMVAGADYTGELFF
>TRBD1|NA|TRBJ2-7|TRBV5-1
TGCGCCAGCAGCTTGGAACCGCATCTAAACAGGGGTTCGCAGTACTTC
CASSLEPHLNRGSQYF
>NA|NA|TRBJ2-7|TRBV6-5
TGTGCCAGCAGAAAGACAGTAAGAGACTACGAGCAGTACTTC
CASRKTVRDYEQYF
>TRBD1|NA|TRBJ1-1|TRBV16
TGTGCCAGCAGACGTACAGGGGCTAACACTGAAGCTTTCTTT
CASRRTGANTEAFF
>TRBD1|NA|TRBJ2-7|TRBV6-5
TGTGCCAGCAGGGAACAGGGGAAGGACTACGAGCAGTACTTC
CASREQGKDYEQYF
>TRBD1|NA|TRBJ2-7|TRBV5-8
TGTGCCAGCAGCTCCCGGGACAGGGGGCCCTACGAGCAGTACTTC
CASSSRDRGPYEQYF
>NA|NA|TRBJ1-1|TRBV23-1
TGCGCCAGCTATAACGGGGCCCAGATCAAAAGGAAAGCTTTCTTT
CASYNGAQIKRKAFF
>TRBD2|NA|TRBJ2-5|TRBV5-4
TGTGCCAGCAGCTTGGGGACTAGCGGGAGTCGGGAGACCCAGTACTTC
CASSLGTSGSRETQYF
>NA|NA|TRBJ1-5|TRBV19
TGTGCCAGTACCACTATGGGCAGGGATCAGCCCCAGCATTTT
CASTTMGRDQPQHF
>TRBD1|NA|TRBJ2-6|TRBV11-2
TGTGCCAGCAGCTCATACGGACAGGGGGGCACCTCTGGGGCCAACGTCCTGACTTTC
CASSSYGQGGTSGANVLTF
>TRBD2|NA|TRBJ2-6|TRBV13
TGTGCCAGCAGCTTGCGTCTAGCGGGCTTCTCTGGGGCCAACGTCCTGACTTTC
CASSLRLAGFSGANVLTF
>NA|NA|TRBJ1-1|TRBV18
TGTGCCAGCTCACCTGGGGACACTGAAGCTTTCTTT
CASSPGDTEAFF
>NA|NA|TRBJ2-3|TRBV27
TGTGCCAGCAGTTTCCCGCGTGCTAGCGTCATCATTTCAGATACGCAGTATTTT
CASSFPRASVIISDTQYF
>NA|NA|TRBJ2-5|TRBV27
TGTGCCAGCAGTTTATGGGCAGGGGAATATGAGACCCAGTACTTC
CASSLWAGEYETQYF
>NA|NA|TRBJ2-7|TRBV7-9
TGTGCCGTACGCCCTACCCTATCCTACGAGCAGTACTTC
CAVRPTLSYEQYF
>NA|NA|TRBJ2-7|TRBV28
TGTGCCAGCAGTTTAGAGACGCACGTGGGATACGAGCAGTACTTC
CASSLETHVGYEQYF
>TRBD1|NA|TRBJ1-5|TRBV27
TGTGCCAGCAGCTTGACAGGGGAAGGCAATCAGCCCCAGCATTTT
CASSLTGEGNQPQHF
>NA|NA|TRBJ2-2|TRBV6-7
TGTGCCAGCAGACCTAGAGAGACCGGGGAGCTGTTTTTT
CASRPRETGELFF
>TRBD2|NA|TRBJ2-7|TRBV10-1
TGCGCCAGCAGGCCTCGACAGTTCCCCGGGACTAGCGGGAAGTACGAGCAGTACTTC
CASRPRQFPGTSGKYEQYF
>TRBD1|NA|TRBJ1-2|TRBV29-1
TGCAGCGTTGAAGATCAGGGGGGTGGCTACACCTTC
CSVEDQGGGYTF
>NA|few|TRBJ2-6|TRBV4-3
TGCGCCAGCAGCCAAGGAGGGGCCTCTGGGGCCAACGTCCTGACTTTC
CASSQGGASGANVLTF
>NA|NA|TRBJ2-7|TRBV7-6
TGTGCCAGCAGCCACTTGGCAGTCCCGGGGAGGACCTACGAGCAGTACTTC
CASSHLAVPGRTYEQYF
>TRBD1|NA|TRBJ2-1|TRBV29-1
TGCAGCGTACCGCGAACCGGGACAGGGTTTCAAAATGAGCAGTTCTTC
CSVPRTGTGFQNEQFF
>NA|NA|TRBJ2-1|TRBV7-2
TGTGCCAGCAGCTTAGTACTAGCCCACAATGAGCAGTTCTTC
CASSLVLAHNEQFF
>NA|NA|TRBJ2-6|TRBV6-6
TGTGCCAGCAGTTACTCGATGGAAGGGGCCAACGTCCTGACTTTC
CASSYSMEGANVLTF